A selection of T cell receptor beta chains follows, all from one sample in a study of blood T cell repertoires in COVID-19. Measured with immunoSEQ multiplex PCR; TCRdb has only the in-frame clones, and not every one. The table lists 250,000 to 300,000 clones, approximately 80% of them singletons. The sample consisted of PBMCs or T cells enriched from blood (not recorded which). The receptors were gathered from a man aged 35-49 years who had been exposed to COVID-19. Each CDR3 is given with its conserved first and last residue. D genes are given only for firm matches. Some rows have no size entry. The others give once, few or many, or a class for an expanded clone.

j_gene: TRBJ2-7
abundance: .
len: 13
v_gene: TRBV29-1
d_gene: TRBD2
CDR3aa: CSTSSGSSYEQYF
CDR3nt: TGCAGCACTTCTAGCGGTTCCTCCTACGAGCAGTACTTC

j_gene: TRBJ2-7
abundance: .
len: 16
v_gene: TRBV12-5
d_gene: .
CDR3aa: CASGLPADRPSYEQYF
CDR3nt: TGTGCTAGTGGTTTGCCGGCCGACAGACCCTCCTACGAGCAGTACTTC

j_gene: TRBJ1-1
abundance: .
len: 13
v_gene: TRBV29-1
d_gene: TRBD1
CDR3aa: CSVTGGAGTEAFF
CDR3nt: TGCAGCGTTACAGGGGGCGCGGGGACTGAAGCTTTCTTT

j_gene: TRBJ2-3
abundance: once
len: 16
v_gene: TRBV29-1
d_gene: .
CDR3aa: CSVEDPGGRITDTQYF
CDR3nt: TGCAGCGTTGAAGATCCTGGGGGCCGAATCACAGATACGCAGTATTTT

j_gene: TRBJ1-5
abundance: .
len: 14
v_gene: TRBV11-2
d_gene: TRBD1
CDR3aa: CASSLTGDNQPQHF
CDR3nt: TGTGCCAGCAGCCTCACAGGGGACAATCAGCCCCAGCATTTT

j_gene: TRBJ1-5
abundance: .
len: 8
v_gene: TRBV20-1
d_gene: .
CDR3aa: CIRQPQHF
CDR3nt: TGCATCCGTCAGCCCCAGCATTTT

j_gene: TRBJ1-3
abundance: .
len: 15
v_gene: TRBV5-1
d_gene: TRBD1
CDR3aa: CASSLGQGTVDTIYF
CDR3nt: TGCGCCAGCAGCCTCGGACAGGGTACTGTGGACACCATATATTTT

j_gene: TRBJ1-2
abundance: few
len: 14
v_gene: TRBV18
d_gene: .
CDR3aa: CASSPAGEAYGYTF
CDR3nt: TGTGCCAGCTCACCAGCGGGGGAAGCCTATGGCTACACCTTC

j_gene: TRBJ1-2
abundance: .
len: 15
v_gene: TRBV18
d_gene: TRBD1
CDR3aa: CASSIGQGGDYGYTF
CDR3nt: TGTGCCAGCTCCATTGGACAGGGAGGGGACTATGGCTACACCTTC

j_gene: TRBJ2-5
abundance: .
len: 15
v_gene: TRBV6-2/TRBV6-3
d_gene: TRBD2
CDR3aa: CASSLPAGPGGTQYF
CDR3nt: TGTGCCAGCAGCCTACCTGCAGGGCCGGGGGGGACCCAGTACTTC

j_gene: TRBJ1-5
abundance: once
len: 16
v_gene: TRBV19
d_gene: .
CDR3aa: CASSIEAGFSNQPQHF
CDR3nt: TGTGCCAGTAGTATAGAGGCAGGCTTTAGCAATCAGCCCCAGCATTTT

j_gene: TRBJ2-7
abundance: .
len: 15
v_gene: TRBV9
d_gene: TRBD2
CDR3aa: CASSVGGSVNDEQYF
CDR3nt: TGTGCCAGCAGCGTCGGCGGGAGTGTAAACGACGAGCAGTACTTC

j_gene: TRBJ2-7
abundance: .
len: 13
v_gene: TRBV11-2
d_gene: .
CDR3aa: CASSPKGVREQYF
CDR3nt: TGTGCCAGCAGCCCAAAGGGGGTCAGGGAGCAGTACTTC

j_gene: TRBJ2-5
abundance: few
len: 14
v_gene: TRBV19
d_gene: TRBD1
CDR3aa: CASSTGGRGETQYF
CDR3nt: TGTGCCAGTAGTACAGGGGGTAGGGGAGAGACCCAGTACTTC

j_gene: TRBJ2-5
abundance: .
len: 16
v_gene: TRBV5-4
d_gene: .
CDR3aa: CASSPPGTFGVETQYF
CDR3nt: TGTGCCAGCAGCCCCCCCGGGACTTTCGGCGTCGAGACCCAGTACTTC

j_gene: TRBJ2-7
abundance: .
len: 15
v_gene: TRBV3-1/TRBV3-2
d_gene: TRBD2
CDR3aa: CASSQALAGLYEQYF
CDR3nt: TGTGCCAGCAGCCAAGCTCTAGCGGGACTCTACGAGCAGTACTTC

j_gene: TRBJ2-7
abundance: .
len: 12
v_gene: TRBV6-5
d_gene: .
CDR3aa: CASTSGTYEQYF
CDR3nt: TGTGCCAGCACCAGCGGAACCTACGAGCAGTACTTC

j_gene: TRBJ1-3
abundance: .
len: 16
v_gene: TRBV30
d_gene: .
CDR3aa: CAWRVAGVNSGNTIYF
CDR3nt: TGTGCCTGGAGAGTGGCAGGGGTTAACTCTGGAAACACCATATATTTT

j_gene: TRBJ2-7
abundance: .
len: 15
v_gene: TRBV15
d_gene: TRBD1
CDR3aa: CATSRGDRGRHEQYF
CDR3nt: TGTGCCACCAGCAGAGGTGACAGGGGGCGTCACGAGCAGTACTTC

j_gene: TRBJ1-1
abundance: .
len: 13
v_gene: TRBV2
d_gene: .
CDR3aa: CASSVGGYTEAFF
CDR3nt: TGTGCCAGCAGTGTCGGGGGTTACACTGAAGCTTTCTTT

j_gene: TRBJ1-2
abundance: .
len: 14
v_gene: TRBV3-1/TRBV3-2
d_gene: .
CDR3aa: CASSRGRGEFGYTF
CDR3nt: TGTGCCAGCAGCCGGGGCAGGGGCGAGTTTGGCTACACCTTC

j_gene: TRBJ2-7
abundance: .
len: 11
v_gene: TRBV2
d_gene: .
CDR3aa: CASRQGNEQYF
CDR3nt: TGTGCCAGCCGGCAGGGGAACGAGCAGTACTTC

j_gene: TRBJ1-2
abundance: .
len: 12
v_gene: TRBV19
d_gene: .
CDR3aa: CASLDRNYGYTF
CDR3nt: TGTGCCAGTCTCGACAGGAACTATGGCTACACCTTC

j_gene: TRBJ1-6
abundance: .
len: 15
v_gene: TRBV9
d_gene: .
CDR3aa: CASSVGSSYNSPLHF
CDR3nt: TGTGCCAGCAGCGTCGGTAGCTCCTATAATTCACCCCTCCACTTT

j_gene: TRBJ1-5
abundance: .
len: 13
v_gene: TRBV27
d_gene: .
CDR3aa: CASSFQGHLPQHF
CDR3nt: TGTGCCAGCAGTTTTCAGGGGCACTTGCCCCAGCATTTT

j_gene: TRBJ2-1
abundance: .
len: 12
v_gene: TRBV30
d_gene: .
CDR3aa: CAWRASGDEQFF
CDR3nt: TGTGCCTGGAGGGCGTCGGGGGATGAGCAGTTCTTC

j_gene: TRBJ1-2
abundance: .
len: 14
v_gene: TRBV29-1
d_gene: .
CDR3aa: CSVEDSGTGYGYTF
CDR3nt: TGCAGCGTTGAAGACTCAGGTACAGGATATGGCTACACCTTC

j_gene: TRBJ1-1
abundance: few
len: 11
v_gene: TRBV6-1
d_gene: .
CDR3aa: CASSEGVVAFF
CDR3nt: TGTGCCAGCAGTGAAGGAGTAGTAGCTTTCTTT

j_gene: TRBJ2-1
abundance: .
len: 16
v_gene: TRBV14
d_gene: TRBD1
CDR3aa: CASSPSSQGYVGEQFF
CDR3nt: TGTGCCAGCAGCCCATCCTCACAGGGGTACGTTGGTGAGCAGTTCTTC

j_gene: TRBJ2-7
abundance: .
len: 15
v_gene: TRBV9
d_gene: .
CDR3aa: CASSPGPGGLSEQYF
CDR3nt: TGTGCCAGCAGCCCCGGTCCCGGGGGGCTGTCCGAGCAGTACTTC

j_gene: TRBJ2-7
abundance: .
len: 13
v_gene: TRBV2
d_gene: .
CDR3aa: CASISDRGYEQYF
CDR3nt: TGTGCCAGCATTTCGGACAGAGGGTACGAGCAGTACTTC

j_gene: TRBJ2-7
abundance: .
len: 19
v_gene: TRBV7-9
d_gene: TRBD2
CDR3aa: CASSFKGSSGRAWKAEQYF
CDR3nt: TGTGCCAGCAGCTTTAAGGGGTCGAGCGGGAGGGCCTGGAAGGCCGAGCAGTACTTC

j_gene: TRBJ1-1
abundance: .
len: 16
v_gene: TRBV30
d_gene: TRBD1
CDR3aa: CAWSPRQGGMNTEAFF
CDR3nt: TGTGCCTGGAGTCCTCGACAGGGCGGGATGAACACTGAAGCTTTCTTT

j_gene: TRBJ1-2
abundance: .
len: 14
v_gene: TRBV29-1
d_gene: .
CDR3aa: CSVEQGRAGYGYTF
CDR3nt: TGCAGCGTTGAACAGGGGCGTGCGGGCTATGGCTACACCTTC

j_gene: TRBJ1-2
abundance: few
len: 14
v_gene: TRBV9
d_gene: TRBD1
CDR3aa: CASVPGTDLFGYTF
CDR3nt: TGTGCCAGCGTACCCGGGACAGACCTTTTCGGCTACACCTTC

j_gene: TRBJ2-1
abundance: .
len: 17
v_gene: TRBV24-1
d_gene: .
CDR3aa: CATSDPFRDSLLNEQFF
CDR3nt: TGTGCCACCAGTGACCCGTTCCGGGACTCACTTTTAAATGAGCAGTTCTTC

j_gene: TRBJ1-3
abundance: .
len: 13
v_gene: TRBV19
d_gene: TRBD1
CDR3aa: CASSTNRGNTIYF
CDR3nt: TGTGCCAGTAGTACAAACAGGGGGAACACCATATATTTT

j_gene: TRBJ1-1
abundance: few
len: 16
v_gene: TRBV19
d_gene: TRBD1
CDR3aa: CASSSQGFEKNTEAFF
CDR3nt: TGTGCCAGTAGTTCACAGGGGTTTGAGAAGAACACTGAAGCTTTCTTT

j_gene: TRBJ2-1
abundance: .
len: 13
v_gene: TRBV5-1
d_gene: TRBD1
CDR3aa: CASWDRGYNEQFF
CDR3nt: TGCGCCAGCTGGGACAGGGGTTACAATGAGCAGTTCTTC

j_gene: TRBJ2-5
abundance: .
len: 15
v_gene: TRBV30
d_gene: TRBD2
CDR3aa: CAWTPLAGLGETQYF
CDR3nt: TGTGCCTGGACTCCTCTAGCGGGATTGGGAGAGACCCAGTACTTC

j_gene: TRBJ1-1
abundance: .
len: 14
v_gene: TRBV7-3
d_gene: TRBD1
CDR3aa: CASSLVQGGTEAFF
CDR3nt: TGTGCCAGCAGCTTAGTACAGGGGGGGACTGAAGCTTTCTTT

j_gene: TRBJ2-7
abundance: .
len: 15
v_gene: TRBV4-1
d_gene: TRBD2
CDR3aa: CASSWYQASGVEQYF
CDR3nt: TGCGCCAGCAGCTGGTACCAGGCTAGCGGGGTCGAGCAGTACTTC

j_gene: TRBJ2-2
abundance: .
len: 15
v_gene: TRBV7-3
d_gene: TRBD1
CDR3aa: CASSPTGESTGELFF
CDR3nt: TGTGCCAGCAGCCCAACAGGGGAGTCCACCGGGGAGCTGTTTTTT

j_gene: TRBJ2-1
abundance: .
len: 16
v_gene: TRBV7-9
d_gene: .
CDR3aa: CASSLGWSGTYNEQFF
CDR3nt: TGTGCCAGCAGCTTAGGCTGGAGCGGCACCTACAATGAGCAGTTCTTC

j_gene: TRBJ2-7
abundance: once
len: 15
v_gene: TRBV7-9
d_gene: TRBD1
CDR3aa: CASSSGTGITYEQYF
CDR3nt: TGTGCCAGCAGCTCAGGGACAGGTATCACCTACGAGCAGTACTTC

j_gene: TRBJ1-5
abundance: .
len: 14
v_gene: TRBV6-5
d_gene: .
CDR3aa: CASRDVQGNQPQHF
CDR3nt: TGTGCCAGCAGAGACGTACAGGGAAATCAGCCCCAGCATTTT

j_gene: TRBJ2-1
abundance: .
len: 13
v_gene: TRBV30
d_gene: .
CDR3aa: CAWSGLPGNEQFF
CDR3nt: TGTGCCTGGAGCGGGTTGCCCGGGAATGAGCAGTTCTTC

j_gene: TRBJ1-4
abundance: .
len: 13
v_gene: TRBV7-9
d_gene: .
CDR3aa: CACAGLDPFRVFF
CDR3nt: TGTGCCTGCGCGGGCCTAGATCCGTTTCGGGTGTTTTTT

j_gene: TRBJ2-3
abundance: .
len: 17
v_gene: TRBV5-1
d_gene: TRBD2
CDR3aa: CASSTGLAGGPTDTQYF
CDR3nt: TGCGCCAGCAGCACCGGACTAGCGGGAGGACCAACAGATACGCAGTATTTT

j_gene: TRBJ2-5
abundance: few
len: 15
v_gene: TRBV5-4
d_gene: TRBD2
CDR3aa: CASSTGLGGRETQYF
CDR3nt: TGTGCCAGCAGCACCGGACTAGGAGGTCGGGAGACCCAGTACTTC

j_gene: TRBJ2-7
abundance: .
len: 13
v_gene: TRBV5-6
d_gene: .
CDR3aa: CASSLGFGGEQYF
CDR3nt: TGTGCCAGCAGCTTGGGATTTGGCGGAGAGCAGTACTTC

j_gene: TRBJ1-1
abundance: .
len: 18
v_gene: TRBV9
d_gene: TRBD1
CDR3aa: CASSVAPRQGLRNTEAFF
CDR3nt: TGTGCCAGCAGCGTAGCTCCCCGACAGGGGCTTAGGAACACTGAAGCTTTCTTT

j_gene: TRBJ2-7
abundance: few
len: 15
v_gene: TRBV30
d_gene: .
CDR3aa: CAWSWSSREFSEQYF
CDR3nt: TGTGCCTGGAGCTGGAGCTCGAGGGAGTTCTCCGAGCAGTACTTC

j_gene: TRBJ2-5
abundance: .
len: 13
v_gene: TRBV5-6
d_gene: .
CDR3aa: CASSLDLRETQYF
CDR3nt: TGTGCCAGCAGCTTGGATCTTAGAGAGACCCAGTACTTC

j_gene: TRBJ2-5
abundance: .
len: 16
v_gene: TRBV2
d_gene: .
CDR3aa: CASSEKSWSTGETQYF
CDR3nt: TGTGCCAGCAGTGAGAAGTCCTGGAGCACGGGGGAGACCCAGTACTTC

j_gene: TRBJ2-5
abundance: .
len: 13
v_gene: TRBV19
d_gene: .
CDR3aa: CASSINRQETQYF
CDR3nt: TGTGCCAGTAGTATAAACCGCCAGGAGACCCAGTACTTC

j_gene: TRBJ2-1
abundance: .
len: 14
v_gene: TRBV5-1
d_gene: TRBD2
CDR3aa: CASSGGSSYNEQFF
CDR3nt: TGCGCCAGCAGCGGCGGGAGCTCCTACAATGAGCAGTTCTTC

j_gene: TRBJ2-3
abundance: .
len: 13
v_gene: TRBV12-5
d_gene: .
CDR3aa: CASGFRFTDTQYF
CDR3nt: TGTGCTAGTGGTTTCCGGTTCACAGATACGCAGTATTTT

j_gene: TRBJ2-1
abundance: .
len: 18
v_gene: TRBV24-1
d_gene: TRBD2
CDR3aa: CATSGLNPGGVSYNEQFF
CDR3nt: TGTGCCACCAGTGGACTCAACCCCGGGGGGGTCTCCTACAATGAGCAGTTCTTC